The source of this T cell receptor (beta chain) is a study of response to subunit inactivated influenza vaccine. The study's findings and limits: Authors suggested each seasonal influenza vaccination recruits few new T cells.

TCRdb independently ran MiXCR on the RT-PCR reads; one entry per CDR3 protein. The repertoire holds more than 150,000 distinct CDR3 sequences, with about 9% as singletons. Worth noting for this clonotype: Its target is unknown.

V dropped 10 bases and J dropped 2 bases, with 13 bases sitting between them. CDR1 is SGHNT, CDR2 YYREEE, per germline (reference sequence). CDR3 length: 13 amino acids. The source material was non-naive T cells sorted from PBMCs, sampled on the day of vaccination. This clonotype was obtained from a man aged 50 to 59 who received an inactivated influenza vaccine. The chain is built from TRBV5-4 and TRBJ1-5; TRBD1 is a possible D gene (5 bases). The CDR3 is CAWGREGNQPQHF. The CDR3 DNA follows: TGTGCCTGGGGCAGGGAGGGCAATCAGCCCCAGCATTTT. Looking up the rest from reference TRBV5-4 and TRBJ1-5 gives the full variable domain: ETGVTQSPTHLIKTRGQQVTLRCSSQSGHNTVSWYQQALGQGPQFIFQYYREEENGRGNFPPRFSGLQFPNYSSELNVNALELDDSALYLCAWGREGNQPQHFGDGTRLSIL.